This T cell receptor beta chain was identified in a study of blood T cell repertoires in COVID-19. Study as a whole: Samples representing acute and convalescent COVID-19 were sourced from the United States, Italy and Spain.

This clone was counted a single time. Trimming took 4 bases from V and 0 from J, leaving 12 bases between them. CDR3 size: 15 residues. Germline assignment: CDR1 SGHNT and CDR2 YYREEE (reference sequence). Here immunoSEQ multiplex PCR was the method, and the copy in TCRdb shows in-frame clones only, minus some. The sample gives tens of thousands of clones, more than 70% of which show up once; roughly 16% is in the top ten. The chain carries TRBV5-4 and TRBJ2-3; D ambiguous. This TCR derives from a man between 60 and 75 years old with COVID-19, enrolled during active disease. The sequencing input was peripheral blood. The CDR3 nucleotides read TGTGCCAGCAGCCCAAGCGCCACCAGCACAGATACGCAGTATTTT. Encoded protein: CASSPSATSTDTQYF.